This T cell receptor (beta chain) was retrieved from a study of tumor T cells in aggressive B-cell lymphoma. Trimming pared 10 bases from V and 3 bases from J, leaving 15 bases between. The CDR3 runs to 13 residues. CDR1 and CDR2 (germline): SNHLY, FYNNEI. Clones were read by immunoSEQ multiplex PCR, and TCRdb kept only the in-frame ones, dropping some. The sample records thousands of clones, approximately 78% being singletons. The sequenced sample consisted of tumor tissue. This clonotype was sampled from an adult with diffuse large B cell lymphoma. The V and J genes are TRBV2 and TRBJ2-5; D remains ambiguous. CDR3 nucleotides: TGTGCCATTCTGTTGGGCTCAGAAGAGACCCAGTACTTC. Protein sequence: CAILLGSEETQYF.